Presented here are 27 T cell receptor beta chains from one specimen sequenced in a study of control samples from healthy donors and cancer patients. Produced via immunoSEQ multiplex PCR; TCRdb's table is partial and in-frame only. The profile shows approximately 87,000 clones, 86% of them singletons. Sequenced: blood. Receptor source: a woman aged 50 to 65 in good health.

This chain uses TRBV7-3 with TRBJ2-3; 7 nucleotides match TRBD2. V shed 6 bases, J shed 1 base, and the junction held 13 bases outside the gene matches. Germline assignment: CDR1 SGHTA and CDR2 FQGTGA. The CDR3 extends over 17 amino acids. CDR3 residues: CASSPRARGSGTDTQYF. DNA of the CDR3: TGTGCCAGCAGTCCAAGGGCCCGCGGGAGCGGCACAGATACGCAGTATTTT.

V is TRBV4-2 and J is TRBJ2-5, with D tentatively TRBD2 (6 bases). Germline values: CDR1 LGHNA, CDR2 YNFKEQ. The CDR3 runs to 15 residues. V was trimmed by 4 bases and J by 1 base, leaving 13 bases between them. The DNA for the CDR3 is TGTGCCAGCAGCCGTGGGGACGGGGGCCAAGAGACCCAGTACTTC. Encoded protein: CASSRGDGGQETQYF.

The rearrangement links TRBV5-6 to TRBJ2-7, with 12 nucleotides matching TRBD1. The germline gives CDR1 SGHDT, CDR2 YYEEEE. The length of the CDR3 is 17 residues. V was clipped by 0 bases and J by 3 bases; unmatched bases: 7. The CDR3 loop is CASSLASGTGGNYEQYF. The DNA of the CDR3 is TGTGCCAGCAGCTTGGCCTCCGGGACAGGGGGCAACTACGAGCAGTACTTC. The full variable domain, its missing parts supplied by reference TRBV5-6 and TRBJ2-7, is DAGVTQSPTHLIKTRGQQVTLRCSPKSGHDTVSWYQQALGQGPQFIFQYYEEEERQRGNFPDRFSGHQFPNYSSELNVNALLLGDSALYLCASSLASGTGGNYEQYFGPGTRLTVT.

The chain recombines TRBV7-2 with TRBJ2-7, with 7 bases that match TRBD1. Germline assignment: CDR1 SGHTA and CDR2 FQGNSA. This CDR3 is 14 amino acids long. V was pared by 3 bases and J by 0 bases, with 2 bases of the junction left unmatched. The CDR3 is CASSLGQSSYEQYF. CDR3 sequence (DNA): TGTGCCAGCAGCTTGGGACAGAGCTCCTACGAGCAGTACTTC.

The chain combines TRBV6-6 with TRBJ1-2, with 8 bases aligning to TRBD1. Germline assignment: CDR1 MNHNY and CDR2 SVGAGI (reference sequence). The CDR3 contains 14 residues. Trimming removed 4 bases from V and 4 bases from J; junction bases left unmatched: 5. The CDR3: CASSFAGQVYGYTF. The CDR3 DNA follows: TGTGCCAGCAGTTTCGCGGGACAGGTCTATGGCTACACCTTC.

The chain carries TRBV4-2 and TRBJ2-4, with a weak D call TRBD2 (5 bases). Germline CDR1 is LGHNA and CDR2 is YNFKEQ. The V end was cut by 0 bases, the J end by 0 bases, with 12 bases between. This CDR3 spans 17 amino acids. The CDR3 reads CASSQEIRTLAKNIQYF. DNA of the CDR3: TGTGCCAGCAGCCAAGAGATTCGGACTTTAGCCAAAAACATTCAGTACTTC.

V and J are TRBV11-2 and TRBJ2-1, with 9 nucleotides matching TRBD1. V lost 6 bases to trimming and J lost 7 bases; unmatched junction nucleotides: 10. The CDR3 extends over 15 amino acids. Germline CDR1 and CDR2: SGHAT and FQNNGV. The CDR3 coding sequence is TGTGCCAGCAGTAAAGGACAGGGGAGTAGAAATGAGCAGTTCTTC. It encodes CASSKGQGSRNEQFF.

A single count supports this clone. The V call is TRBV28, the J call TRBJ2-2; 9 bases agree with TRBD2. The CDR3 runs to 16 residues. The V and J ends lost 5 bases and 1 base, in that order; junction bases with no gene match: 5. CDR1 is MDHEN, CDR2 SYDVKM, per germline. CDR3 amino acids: CASSVSAGGNTGELFF. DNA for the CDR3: TGTGCCAGCAGTGTCTCAGCGGGAGGGAACACCGGGGAGCTGTTTTTT.

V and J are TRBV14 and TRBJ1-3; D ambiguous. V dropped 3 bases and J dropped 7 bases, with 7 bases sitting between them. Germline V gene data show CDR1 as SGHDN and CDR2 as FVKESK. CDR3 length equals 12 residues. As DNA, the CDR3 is TGTGCCAGCAGCCAGTCCTGGAACACCATATATTTT. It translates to CASSQSWNTIYF.

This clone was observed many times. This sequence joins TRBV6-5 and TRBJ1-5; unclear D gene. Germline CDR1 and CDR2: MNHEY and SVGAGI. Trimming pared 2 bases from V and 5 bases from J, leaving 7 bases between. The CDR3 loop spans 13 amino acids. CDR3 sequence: CASSYRLDQPQHF. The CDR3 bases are TGTGCCAGCAGTTACCGGCTCGATCAGCCCCAGCATTTT.

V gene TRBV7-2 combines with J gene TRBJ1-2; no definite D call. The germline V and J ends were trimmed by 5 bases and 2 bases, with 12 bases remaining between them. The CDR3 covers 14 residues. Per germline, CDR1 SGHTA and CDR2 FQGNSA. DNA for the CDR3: TGTGCCAGCAGCCCAGAGGTAGCAAACTATGGCTACACCTTC. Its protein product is CASSPEVANYGYTF.

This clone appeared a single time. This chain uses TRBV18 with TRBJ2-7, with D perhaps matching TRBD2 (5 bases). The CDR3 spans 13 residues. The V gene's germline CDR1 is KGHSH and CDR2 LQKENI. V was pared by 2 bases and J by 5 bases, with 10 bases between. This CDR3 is CASSPGSAHEQYF. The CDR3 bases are TGTGCCAGCTCACCAGGTAGCGCCCACGAGCAGTACTTC.

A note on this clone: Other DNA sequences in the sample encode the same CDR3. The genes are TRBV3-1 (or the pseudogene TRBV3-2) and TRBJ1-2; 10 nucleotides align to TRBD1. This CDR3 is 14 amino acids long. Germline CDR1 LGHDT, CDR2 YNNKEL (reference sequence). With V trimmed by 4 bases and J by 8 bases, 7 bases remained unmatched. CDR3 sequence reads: CASSPPTGGDGYTF. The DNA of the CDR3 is TGTGCCAGCAGCCCACCGACAGGGGGCGACGGCTACACCTTC.

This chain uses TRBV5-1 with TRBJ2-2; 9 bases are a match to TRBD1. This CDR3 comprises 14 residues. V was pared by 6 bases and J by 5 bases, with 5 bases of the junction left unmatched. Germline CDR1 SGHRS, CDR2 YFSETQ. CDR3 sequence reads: CASTSGQGTGELFF. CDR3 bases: TGCGCCAGCACCTCGGGACAGGGAACCGGGGAGCTGTTTTTT. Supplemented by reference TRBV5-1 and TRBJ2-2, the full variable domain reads KAGVTQTPRYLIKTRGQQVTLSCSPISGHRSVSWYQQTPGQGLQFLFEYFSETQRNKGNFPGRFSGRQFSNSRSEMNVSTLELGDSALYLCASTSGQGTGELFFGEGSRLTVL.

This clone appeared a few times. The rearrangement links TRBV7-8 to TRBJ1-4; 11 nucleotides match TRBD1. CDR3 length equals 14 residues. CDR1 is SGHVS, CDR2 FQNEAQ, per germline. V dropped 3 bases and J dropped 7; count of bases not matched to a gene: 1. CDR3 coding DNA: TGTGCCAGCAGCTTGGACAGGGGGCGTGAAAAACTGTTTTTT. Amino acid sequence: CASSLDRGREKLFF.

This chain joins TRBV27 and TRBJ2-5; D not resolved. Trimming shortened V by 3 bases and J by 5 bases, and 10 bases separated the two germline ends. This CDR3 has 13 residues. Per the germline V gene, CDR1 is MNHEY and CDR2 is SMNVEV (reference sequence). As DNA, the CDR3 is TGTGCCAGCAGTTTCGAAATCGGGGAGACCCAGTACTTC. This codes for CASSFEIGETQYF.

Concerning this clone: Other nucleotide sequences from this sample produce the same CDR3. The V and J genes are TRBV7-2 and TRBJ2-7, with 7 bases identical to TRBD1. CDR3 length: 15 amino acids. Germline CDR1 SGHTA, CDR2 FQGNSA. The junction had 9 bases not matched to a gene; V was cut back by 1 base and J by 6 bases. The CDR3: CASSLEARGTGEQYF. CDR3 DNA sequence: TGTGCCAGCAGCTTAGAGGCCAGGGGGACGGGCGAGCAGTACTTC.

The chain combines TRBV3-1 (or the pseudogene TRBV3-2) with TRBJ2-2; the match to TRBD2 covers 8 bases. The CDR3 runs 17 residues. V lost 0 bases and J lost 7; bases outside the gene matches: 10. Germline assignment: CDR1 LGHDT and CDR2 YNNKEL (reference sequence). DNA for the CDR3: TGTGCCAGCAGCCAAGAGCTCCCTTCACGGGGGGGCGGGGAGCTGTTTTTT. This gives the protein CASSQELPSRGGGELFF.

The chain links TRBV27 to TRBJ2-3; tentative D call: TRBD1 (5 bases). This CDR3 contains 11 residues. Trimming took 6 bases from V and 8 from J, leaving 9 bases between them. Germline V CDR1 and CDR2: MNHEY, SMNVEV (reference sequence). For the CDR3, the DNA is TGTGCCAGCAGCCAGCAGGGTACGCAGTATTTT. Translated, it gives CASSQQGTQYF.

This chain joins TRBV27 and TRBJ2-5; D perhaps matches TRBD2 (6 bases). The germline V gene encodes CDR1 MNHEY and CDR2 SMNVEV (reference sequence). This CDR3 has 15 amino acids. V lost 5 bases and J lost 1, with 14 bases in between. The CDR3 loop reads CASSHAGTPQETQYF. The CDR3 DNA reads TGTGCCAGCAGTCACGCGGGGACCCCCCAAGAGACCCAGTACTTC.

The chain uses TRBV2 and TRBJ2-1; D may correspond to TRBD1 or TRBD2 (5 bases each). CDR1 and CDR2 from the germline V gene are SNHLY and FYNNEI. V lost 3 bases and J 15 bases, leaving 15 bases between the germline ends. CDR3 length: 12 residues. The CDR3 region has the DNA TGTGCCAGCAGTGAGACCAGGGATGGGGGGTTCTTC. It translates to CASSETRDGGFF.

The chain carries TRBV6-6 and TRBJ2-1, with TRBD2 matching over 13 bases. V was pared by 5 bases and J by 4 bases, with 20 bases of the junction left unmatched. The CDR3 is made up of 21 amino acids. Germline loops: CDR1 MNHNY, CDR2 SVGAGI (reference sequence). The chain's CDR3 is CASSLFPTLAGGPDKYNEQFF. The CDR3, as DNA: TGTGCCAGCAGTCTCTTTCCTACACTAGCGGGAGGGCCTGATAAATACAATGAGCAGTTCTTC.

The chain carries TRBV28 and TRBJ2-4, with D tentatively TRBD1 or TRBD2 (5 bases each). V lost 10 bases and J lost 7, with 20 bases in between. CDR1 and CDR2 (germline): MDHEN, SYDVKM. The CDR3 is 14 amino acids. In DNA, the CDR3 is TGTGCCATCCAACAAGTGGGACCAGCGAACATTCAGTACTTC. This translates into CAIQQVGPANIQYF.

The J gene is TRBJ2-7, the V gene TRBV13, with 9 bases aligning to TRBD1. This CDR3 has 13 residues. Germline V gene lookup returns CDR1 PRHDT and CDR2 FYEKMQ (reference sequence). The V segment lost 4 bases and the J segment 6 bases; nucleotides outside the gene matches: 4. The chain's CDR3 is CASSWTGVAEQYF. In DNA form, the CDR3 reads TGTGCCAGCAGCTGGACAGGGGTGGCCGAGCAGTACTTC.

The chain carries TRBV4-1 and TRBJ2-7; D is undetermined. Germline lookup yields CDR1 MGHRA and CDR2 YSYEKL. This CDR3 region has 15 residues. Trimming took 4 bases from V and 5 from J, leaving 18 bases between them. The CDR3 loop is CASSPSSLETDEQYF. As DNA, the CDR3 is TGCGCCAGCAGCCCATCCAGCTTAGAGACGGACGAGCAGTACTTC.

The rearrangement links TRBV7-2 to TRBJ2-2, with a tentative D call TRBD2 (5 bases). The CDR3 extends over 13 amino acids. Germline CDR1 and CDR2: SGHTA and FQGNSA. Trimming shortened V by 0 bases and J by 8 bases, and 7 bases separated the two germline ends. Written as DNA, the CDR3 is TGTGCCAGCAGCTTAGCGTTAGCGGGGGAGCTGTTTTTT. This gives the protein CASSLALAGELFF.

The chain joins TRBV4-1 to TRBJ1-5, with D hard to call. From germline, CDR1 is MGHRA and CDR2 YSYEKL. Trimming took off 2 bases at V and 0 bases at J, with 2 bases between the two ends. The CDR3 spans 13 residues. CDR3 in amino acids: CASSQYSNQPQHF. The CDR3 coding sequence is TGCGCCAGCAGCCAATATAGCAATCAGCCCCAGCATTTT.